These 21 T cell receptor beta chains share one sample of origin, sequenced in a study of blood T cell repertoires in COVID-19. Assay used: immunoSEQ multiplex PCR; TCRdb lists only in-frame clones, some missing. The sample lists roughly 180,000 clones, around 77% seen once, with roughly 17% in the top ten. Sequencing was performed on peripheral blood. These receptors came from a man between 60 and 75 years old with active or convalescent COVID-19.

The chain carries TRBV6-5 and TRBJ2-7, with D unclear. Germline assignment: CDR1 MNHEY and CDR2 SVGAGI. Trimming stripped 0 bases from V and 3 bases from J, with 3 bases between. There are 12 residues in the CDR3. The CDR3 is CASSYSLYEQYF. The CDR3 DNA follows: TGTGCCAGCAGTTACTCTCTCTACGAGCAGTACTTC.

The rearrangement joins TRBV7-2 to TRBJ2-5, with 7 bases aligning to TRBD1. CDR3 length: 14 residues. CDR1 is SGHTA and CDR2 is FQGNSA in the germline V gene. The ends lost 5 bases at V and 4 bases at J; junction bases unmatched: 7. In DNA, the CDR3 is TGTGCCAGCAGCCCACCGGGACAGAGAGAGACCCAGTACTTC. Residues: CASSPPGQRETQYF.

This sequence joins TRBV30 and TRBJ1-2; TRBD1 is a possible D gene (5 bases). Trimming cost V 2 bases and J 1 base, with 11 bases left between them. CDR1 and CDR2 from the germline V gene are GTSNPN and SVGIG (reference sequence). The length of the CDR3 is 14 residues. This chain's CDR3 is CAWSRSGNNYGYTF. The DNA for the CDR3 is TGTGCCTGGAGTCGGTCAGGGAATAACTATGGCTACACCTTC.

The chain joins TRBV5-1 to TRBJ2-3; TRBD2 is a possible D gene (7 bases). This CDR3 contains 16 residues. CDR1 SGHRS and CDR2 YFSETQ come from the germline V gene. V dropped 0 bases and J dropped 1 base, with 12 bases sitting between them. The CDR3 loop reads CASSLEGGEGTDTQYF. The CDR3 nucleotides read TGCGCCAGCAGCTTGGAAGGGGGGGAAGGCACAGATACGCAGTATTTT.

The chain joins TRBV7-3 to TRBJ2-7, with TRBD2 matching 15 bases. V was clipped by 2 bases and J by 6 bases; unmatched bases: 2. The germline CDR1 and CDR2 sequences are SGHTA and FQGTGA. The CDR3 is made up of 15 amino acids. The CDR3 here is CASSLLGLAGGEQYF. The CDR3 nucleotides read TGTGCCAGCAGCTTACTGGGACTAGCGGGAGGCGAGCAGTACTTC. Combining the CDR3 with reference TRBV7-3 and TRBJ2-7 gives the whole variable domain GAGVSQTPSNKVTEKGKYVELRCDPISGHTALYWYRQSLGQGPEFLIYFQGTGAADDSGLPNDRFFAVRPEGSVSTLKIQRTERGDSAVYLCASSLLGLAGGEQYFGPGTRLTVT.

The gene calls are TRBV29-1 and TRBJ2-7, with 7 bases that match TRBD1. In germline, CDR1 is SQVTM, CDR2 ANQGSEA. V lost 6 bases and J lost 7; bases outside the gene matches: 9. The CDR3 has 12 residues. The CDR3 DNA is TGCAGCGTCCCGGACAGGCCGGGGGAGCAGTACTTC. Translating gives CSVPDRPGEQYF.

V usage is TRBV27 and J usage is TRBJ1-2; 7 bases are a match to TRBD1. V was clipped by 9 bases and J by 3 bases; unmatched bases: 10. Germline lookup yields CDR1 MNHEY and CDR2 SMNVEV (reference sequence). This CDR3 is 14 amino acids long. DNA of the CDR3: TGTGCCAGTGGGGCGGGACAGCAATACTATGGCTACACCTTC. This translates into CASGAGQQYYGYTF.

This chain connects TRBV5-1 to TRBJ2-1; 11 nucleotides align to TRBD2. CDR3 length equals 16 residues. CDR1 is SGHRS and CDR2 is YFSETQ in the germline V gene. Germline trimming cut 2 bases from V and 1 base from J; bases unmatched to any gene: 2. Here the CDR3 reads CASSLTSGSSYNEQFF. The CDR3 DNA sequence: TGCGCCAGCAGCTTAACTAGCGGGAGTTCCTACAATGAGCAGTTCTTC.

The chain carries TRBV4-1 and TRBJ2-5; D perhaps matches TRBD2 (6 bases). Germline CDR1 reads MGHRA; CDR2 reads YSYEKL. V lost 0 bases, J lost 7 bases, and 21 bases lay in between. The CDR3 contains 17 residues. The CDR3 reads CASSQERGGGVLWTQYF. CDR3 bases: TGCGCCAGCAGCCAAGAGCGGGGAGGAGGAGTTTTGTGGACCCAGTACTTC.

V is TRBV7-3 and J is TRBJ2-1; no firm D call. Germline CDR1 and CDR2: SGHTA and FQGTGA. The ends were cut back, 5 bases at V and 0 bases at J, with 5 bases in the middle. The CDR3 has 13 residues. CDR3 sequence (DNA): TGTGCCAGCAGCCCGAGCTCCTACAATGAGCAGTTCTTC. Its protein is CASSPSSYNEQFF.

The rearrangement joins TRBV19 to TRBJ1-5, with no clear D. Between the trimmed V and J ends, which lost 0 bases and 10 bases, there was a span of 10 bases. The CDR3 has 13 amino acids. Per the germline V gene, CDR1 is LNHDA and CDR2 is SQIVND (reference sequence). CDR3 sequence reads: CASSIDQEDPQHF. CDR3 in DNA: TGTGCCAGTAGTATAGATCAAGAGGATCCCCAGCATTTT. Full variable domain (missing parts from reference TRBV19 and TRBJ1-5): DGGITQSPKYLFRKEGQNVTLSCEQNLNHDAMYWYRQDPGQGLRLIYYSQIVNDFQKGDIAEGYSVSREKKESFPLTVTSAQKNPTAFYLCASSIDQEDPQHFGDGTRLSIL.

There are a few counts of this clone. The chain has TRBV2 and TRBJ1-5, with D tentatively TRBD1 (6 bases). V was clipped by 6 bases and J by 6 bases, with 12 bases between them. Germline assignment: CDR1 SNHLY and CDR2 FYNNEI. The CDR3 is made up of 13 amino acids. In nucleotides, the CDR3 is TGTGCCAGCAGCAGGGAGGGGGGTCAGCCCCAGCATTTT. Protein: CASSREGGQPQHF.

The CDR3 here is CASRSLDSVSLANYGYTF. CDR3 DNA: TGTGCCAGCAGATCCCTCGACTCTGTCTCTTTAGCTAACTATGGCTACACCTTC. The chain has TRBV28 and TRBJ1-2; D is unclear. This CDR3 has 18 amino acids. V was cut by 6 bases and J by 0 bases, with 23 bases left in between. In germline, CDR1 is MDHEN, CDR2 SYDVKM.

This clone turned up a few times. The rearrangement uses TRBV3-1 (or the pseudogene TRBV3-2) and TRBJ1-3; a possible D gene is TRBD1 (5 bases). The V gene lost 1 base and the J gene lost 0 bases, with 10 bases spanning the gap. The CDR3 sequence is 16 residues long. Germline V gene lookup returns CDR1 LGHDT and CDR2 YNNKEL (reference sequence). The CDR3: CASSQVGGSSGNTIYF. The CDR3 bases are TGTGCCAGCAGCCAAGTCGGGGGGAGCTCTGGAAACACCATATATTTT.

J is TRBJ2-4 and V is TRBV30; TRBD1 matches at 7 bases. The germline V gene encodes CDR1 GTSNPN and CDR2 SVGIG (reference sequence). The junction had 8 bases not matched to a gene; V was cut back by 3 bases and J by 15 bases. The length of the CDR3 is 11 residues. The CDR3 protein is CAWRLGQTWYF. The CDR3 nucleotides are TGTGCCTGGAGACTGGGACAGACTTGGTACTTC.

The chain couples TRBV18 to TRBJ2-3; tentatively, D is TRBD2 (6 bases). The V end lost 2 bases, the J end lost 0 bases, and 9 bases lay between the germline ends. The CDR3 consists of 15 residues. Germline V gene lookup returns CDR1 KGHSH and CDR2 LQKENI. In DNA form, the CDR3 reads TGTGCCAGCTCACCAACTAGCCAAAGCACAGATACGCAGTATTTT. The encoded protein is CASSPTSQSTDTQYF.

This chain links TRBV27 with TRBJ2-7, with 7 positions matching TRBD1. Germline loops: CDR1 MNHEY, CDR2 SMNVEV (reference sequence). V shed 2 bases, J shed 5 bases, and the junction held 6 bases outside the gene matches. This CDR3 is 14 amino acids long. The CDR3 region has the DNA TGTGCCAGCAGTTTAGGTGTGACAGGGAACGAGCAGTACTTC. Encoded protein: CASSLGVTGNEQYF.

The V and J genes are TRBV30 and TRBJ2-1; D gene uncertain. The germline V gene encodes CDR1 GTSNPN and CDR2 SVGIG (reference sequence). Trimming cost V 3 bases and J 2 bases, with 8 bases left between them. This CDR3 comprises 13 residues. The CDR3, as DNA: TGTGCCTGGAGGTCGAGGCCCTACAATGAGCAGTTCTTC. Its protein is CAWRSRPYNEQFF.

CDR3 loop: CASSSRDSYEQYF. The DNA for the CDR3 is TGTGCCAGCAGTTCCCGGGACTCCTACGAGCAGTACTTC. This chain connects TRBV27 to TRBJ2-7; a weak D match, TRBD2 (5 bases). The CDR3 is 13 amino acids. CDR1 is MNHEY, CDR2 SMNVEV, per germline (reference sequence). V lost 4 bases and J 0 bases, leaving 7 bases between the germline ends.

This clone was found a few times. The chain is built from TRBV18 and TRBJ2-5, with 8 positions matching TRBD2. Germline loops: CDR1 KGHSH, CDR2 LQKENI. V was pared by 5 bases and J by 4 bases, with 18 bases of the junction left unmatched. The CDR3 consists of 18 residues. The CDR3 bases are TGTGCCAGCTCATCACAGGCTAGCGGGTCCTCTAGGGGAGAGACCCAGTACTTC. Amino acid sequence: CASSSQASGSSRGETQYF.

The rearrangement uses TRBV7-9 and TRBJ1-1; tentative D call: TRBD1 (5 bases). CDR3 length: 15 amino acids. The germline V gene encodes CDR1 SEHNR and CDR2 FQNEAQ (reference sequence). V was pared by 3 bases and J by 1 base, with 12 bases between. In DNA, the CDR3 is TGTGCCAGCAGCTTCCCGGGGCGGGGGAACACTGAAGCTTTCTTT. As protein: CASSFPGRGNTEAFF.